The text below deals with one T cell receptor (beta chain). TCRdb keeps only in-frame clones here, not all; method: immunoSEQ multiplex PCR. The table shows about 240,000 clones, with 70% to 90% occurring only once. This entry belongs to a study of blood T cell repertoires in COVID-19. About the research overall: T cells, B-cell-depleted T cells, or PBMCs provided the cDNA or gDNA that served as material.

Sequenced sample: peripheral blood. The sequence was obtained from a woman in her thirties or forties who had recovered from COVID-19.

The CDR3 sequence is CASTLGGGRDTQYF. The CDR3 bases are TGTGCCAGCACCCTCGGGGGAGGCCGGGATACGCAGTATTTT. J is TRBJ2-3 and V is TRBV7-3; perhaps TRBD2 as D (6 bases). V lost 7 bases and J lost 6, with 17 bases in between. The CDR3 totals 14 residues. Germline V CDR1 and CDR2: SGHTA, FQGTGA.